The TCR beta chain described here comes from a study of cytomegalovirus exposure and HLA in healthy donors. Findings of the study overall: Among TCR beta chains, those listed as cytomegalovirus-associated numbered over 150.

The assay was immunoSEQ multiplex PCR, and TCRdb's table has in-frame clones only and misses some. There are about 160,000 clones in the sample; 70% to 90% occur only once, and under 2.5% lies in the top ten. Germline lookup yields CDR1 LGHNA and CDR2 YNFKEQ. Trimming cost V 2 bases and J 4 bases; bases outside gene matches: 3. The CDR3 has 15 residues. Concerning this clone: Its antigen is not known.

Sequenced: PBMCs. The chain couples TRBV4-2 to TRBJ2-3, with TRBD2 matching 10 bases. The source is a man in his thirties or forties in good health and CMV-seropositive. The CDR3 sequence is CASSQSSGGPDTQYF. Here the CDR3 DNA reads TGTGCCAGCAGCCAATCTAGCGGGGGCCCAGATACGCAGTATTTT.